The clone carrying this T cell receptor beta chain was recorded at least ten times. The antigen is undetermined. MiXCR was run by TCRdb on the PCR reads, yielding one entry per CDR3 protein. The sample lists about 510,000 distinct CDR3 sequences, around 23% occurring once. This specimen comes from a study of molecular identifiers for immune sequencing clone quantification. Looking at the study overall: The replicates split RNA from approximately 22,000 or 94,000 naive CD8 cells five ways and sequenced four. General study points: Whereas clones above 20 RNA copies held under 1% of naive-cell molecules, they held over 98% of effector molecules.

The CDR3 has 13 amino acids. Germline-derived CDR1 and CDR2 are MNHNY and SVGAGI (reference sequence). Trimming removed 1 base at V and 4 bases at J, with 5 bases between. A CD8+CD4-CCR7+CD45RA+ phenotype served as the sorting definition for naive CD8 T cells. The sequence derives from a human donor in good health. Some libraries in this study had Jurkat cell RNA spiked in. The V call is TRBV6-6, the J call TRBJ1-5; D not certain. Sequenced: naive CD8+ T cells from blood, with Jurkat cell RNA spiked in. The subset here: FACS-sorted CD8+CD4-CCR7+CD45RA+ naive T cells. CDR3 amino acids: CASSYLVNQPQHF. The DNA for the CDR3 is TGTGCCAGCAGTTACTTGGTAAATCAGCCCCAGCATTTT.